The present entry profiles one TCR beta chain with its context. The record originates from a study of blood T cell repertoires in COVID-19. At the level of the study: Researchers got acute and convalescent COVID-19 samples from the United States, Italy and Spain. The analysed material was cDNA or gDNA that came from T cells, B-cell-depleted T cells, or PBMCs.

Only in-frame clones appear in the TCRdb table, and some are missing; sequencing was by immunoSEQ multiplex PCR. Among about 250,000 clones listed, about 80% were seen once. The germline V and J ends were trimmed by 11 bases and 8 bases, with 18 bases remaining between them. CDR1 and CDR2 from the germline V gene are MGHDK and SYGVNS. This CDR3 region has 13 residues. This receptor was taken from a man older than 75 with acute or convalescent COVID-19. Sequenced input: peripheral blood. The genes are TRBV25-1 and TRBJ2-2; D may be TRBD2 (6 bases). The CDR3 is CASGGITQGELFF. Here the CDR3 DNA reads TGTGCCTCCGGGGGAATTACACAGGGGGAGCTGTTTTTT.